Listed here is a single T cell receptor beta chain. This sample was taken from a study of CD8+ T cells in alopecia areata. RNA, once extracted, was reverse transcribed into cDNA for use as the sequencing template. Only in-frame clones appear in the TCRdb table, and some are missing; sequencing was by immunoSEQ multiplex PCR. This table has some 150,000 clones, roughly 50% appearing once. Treatment here: oral pan-JAK inhibitor, 5-10 mg twice daily. There are 15 residues in the CDR3. After removal of 1 base from V and 6 bases from J, the junction contained 9 bases not matched to a gene. Germline V gives CDR1 MNHEY, CDR2 SVGAGI.

This clonotype originated in a human donor with alopecia areata. This material consisted of CD8+ T cells sorted from blood, taken at week 4, from a patient treated with tofacitinib. This chain connects TRBV6-5 to TRBJ2-7, with TRBD1 matching over 7 bases. The CDR3 spells CASSYWNRGPLEQYF. The CDR3 nucleotides are TGTGCCAGCAGTTACTGGAACAGGGGCCCCCTCGAGCAGTACTTC.